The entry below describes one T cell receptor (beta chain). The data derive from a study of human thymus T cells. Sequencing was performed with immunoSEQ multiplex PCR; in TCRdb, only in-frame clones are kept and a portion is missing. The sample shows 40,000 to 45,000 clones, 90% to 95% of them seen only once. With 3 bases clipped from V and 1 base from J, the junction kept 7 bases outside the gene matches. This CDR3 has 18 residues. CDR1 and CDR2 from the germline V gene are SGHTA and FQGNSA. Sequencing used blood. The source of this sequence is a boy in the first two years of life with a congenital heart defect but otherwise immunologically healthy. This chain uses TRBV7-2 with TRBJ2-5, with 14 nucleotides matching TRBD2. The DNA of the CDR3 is TGTGCCAGCAGCTTCGTAGGGACTAGCGGGGGACCCCAAGAGACCCAGTACTTC. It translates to CASSFVGTSGGPQETQYF.